This TCR beta chain appears in the sequencing data of a study of T cell responses to AZD1222 COVID-19 vaccine. Study-level background: Second-dose schedules of about 4 or about 12 weeks were combined.

Measured with immunoSEQ multiplex PCR; TCRdb has only the in-frame clones, and not every one. This sample yields 120,000 to 150,000 clones, of which about 92% are seen a single time; about 1.9% belongs to the top ten. Looked up from germline, CDR1 is MNHEY and CDR2 is SVGAGI. This CDR3 comprises 15 residues. The V gene lost 6 bases and the J gene lost 3 bases, with 15 bases spanning the gap. As concerns this clone: The antigen is not known.

Study results and caveats: Clonal diversity was possibly underestimated; the donors were predominantly white British and more often female. Spike regions recognized by vaccine-associated CD4 TCRs spanned the protein, led by 160-218 and 743-854.

The chain has TRBV6-5 and TRBJ2-1; maybe TRBD1 (6 bases). The clonotype comes from an adult in good health. The sequences come from peripheral blood, collected on day 0 of AZD1222 vaccination. The CDR3: CASRRTGWVYNEQFF. The CDR3 DNA sequence: TGTGCCAGCAGGCGTACAGGGTGGGTCTACAATGAGCAGTTCTTC.